Reported below is one TCR beta chain. The germline CDR1 and CDR2 sequences are SGHRS and YFSETQ. The CDR3 runs 13 residues. V lost 6 bases to trimming and J lost 3 bases, with 13 bases between them. Method: immunoSEQ multiplex PCR; TCRdb's copy keeps in-frame clones and lacks some. Seen here are about 300,000 clones, around 90% observed once, and the top ten hold approximately 1.2%. These data belong to a study of blood T cell repertoires in COVID-19. Across the whole study: T cells, B-cell-depleted T cells, or PBMCs supplied cDNA or gDNA.

The sequencing input was PBMCs or T cells enriched from blood (not recorded which). The chain uses TRBV5-1 and TRBJ2-7; a possible D gene is TRBD2 (6 bases). This TCR was recovered from a woman in her twenties or thirties who had recovered from COVID-19. CDR3: CASNPGLSYEQYF. In nucleotides, the CDR3 is TGCGCCAGCAACCCGGGACTTAGCTACGAGCAGTACTTC.